This record looks at one T cell receptor beta chain sequence and its context. This clone has only one observation. What this receptor recognizes is not known. A read error may account for a junction end that differs from germline. This sample was included in a study of cytomegalovirus exposure and HLA in healthy donors listed by TCRdb under 2017. Study-level background: An earlier analysis of around 600 of the donors reported 250 to 350 Gb of sequence data and some 120 million unique TCR beta sequences from about 200 million T cells. The number of typed donors differed by locus: roughly 620-630 for A, B, C, DRB1 and DQB1; approximately 520 for DQA1; fewer than 610 for DPA1; and some 470 for DPB1. Every repertoire in the discovery cohort had been generated on one and the same sequencing platform. The genetic ancestry cluster associated with self-reported Caucasian donors included about four fifths of the approximately 430 genotyped donors. A later genetic analysis took genome-wide SNP genotypes for about three fifths of the roughly 700 donors and used that subset as a discovery cohort. To study patterns of TCR occurrence, a later analysis re-analyzed previously published TCR beta repertoires from around 670 donors and added high-resolution HLA genotyping. An early release covering more than 500 HLA-typed donors comprised roughly 300 gigabases of sequencing data and roughly 86 million unique TCR sequences. HLA typing included class I and class II loci at four-digit resolution. Because of strong linkage in the cohort, four or five DR-DQ haplotypes were treated as single units for association and clustering. Donor age, sex, ethnicity and CMV serostatus were collected together with the repertoire data. An earlier analysis of several hundred of the donors used high-throughput TCR beta sequencing to judge whether each TCR beta V gene segment behaved as functional or pseudogenic. Rather than drawing on any new phenotypic data, the later analysis identified candidate immune exposures from TCR beta sequences and the way those sequences occurred across donors. Besides the first cohort of roughly 700 subjects, a separate validation cohort made up of over 100 different subjects was used. The study was designed to test whether signatures of past pathogen exposure could be identified by cataloging public T cell receptors. Across 300 to 400 genotyped donors of the cohort, an average of approximately 200,000 unique TCR beta nucleotide sequences per donor were sequenced, and 15% to 20% of those sequences were non-productive. Using immunosequencing, the study profiled T cell repertoires from 500 to 800 subjects and related those repertoires to cytomegalovirus serostatus. To predict cytomegalovirus infection status, the study brought together high-throughput TCR immunosequencing, statistical association of individual TCRs with disease status, and machine learning.

There are 14 amino acids in the CDR3, from cysteine to phenylalanine inclusive. This entry keeps only the CDR3 DNA: 42 bases, framed from base 1. The germline V gene sets CDR1 to SGHRS and CDR2 to YFSETQ. Libraries were constructed by the immunoSEQ multiplex PCR assay. For the multiplex PCR, a mixture combining 60 forward primers for TCR Vbeta segments and 13 reverse primers for TCR Jbeta segments was used. The CDR3 region of rearranged TCR beta genes was amplified from genomic DNA by a multiplex PCR assay. The amplified TCR beta libraries were sequenced on the Illumina HiSeq System as 87-base-pair reads. Per the source publication's procedure: A later analysis counted about 80 million unique TCR beta chains across the approximately 700 repertoires, and about 10 million of these chains were shared by at least two donors. A nearest-neighbor algorithm error-corrected the raw reads and collapsed the reads into unique sequences, merging closely related sequences to remove PCR and sequencing errors. Alignment of CDR3 sequences to IMGT reference sequences was used to assign V, D and J gene segments. For a sequence to be retained, at least a six-nucleotide match to both a V gene segment and a J gene segment was required. Rearrangements were called productive when the CDR3 lacked stop codons and stayed in frame with V and J; all others were non-productive. CDR3 was defined according to IMGT convention as the region running from the second conserved V-encoded cysteine to the conserved J-encoded phenylalanine. The earlier analysis of about 590 of the donors excluded sequences that lacked an unambiguous match to a single V gene segment. An earlier analysis of 500 to 600 of the donors classified V segments as functional when productive rearrangements were above 56.7% and as segregating when the standard deviation between donors was above 5%. A statistical classification framework was developed to diagnose cytomegalovirus status using the catalog of TCR beta chain sequences. V and J gene assignment, in a later analysis, came from comparing TCR nucleotide sequences with IMGT/GENE-DB human TR gene sequences. The TCRdist pipeline was used in a later analysis to assign CDR3 sequences and most-parsimonious VDJ recombination scenarios. A later analysis defined each TCR beta chain by its CDR3 amino acid sequence plus V-gene family, and excluded reads lacking a unique V-gene family. In a later analysis, nearly 600 highly shared, low-generation-probability nucleotide sequences were removed to address suspected cross-contamination and a sequencing artifact. In a later analysis, a clonal expansion index for each public chain was calculated from normalized within-repertoire ranks of inferred template counts. In a later analysis, generation probabilities were computed using a VDJ recombination model fitted to out-of-frame rearrangements, and the results were checked against IGoR. A later analysis scored TCR-TCR, TCR-HLA and TCR-CMV co-occurrence with hypergeometric tests, applying a repertoire-size bias correction to TCR pairs. False discovery rates were estimated in a later analysis by permuting HLA or CMV assignments 20 times. In a later analysis, co-occurring TCRs were grouped using DBSCAN, with TCRdist sequence similarity added in when clustering inside HLA-allele-positive subsets. Repertoires with fewer than 30,000 or more than 120,000 public chains, plus five repertoires with anomalous nucleotide sharing, were excluded from co-occurrence clustering. TCRdb mirrors the immuneACCESS table, restricted to in-frame sequences. Some clones are absent from its copies; in checked studies, under half trace to an unresolved V gene, and the reason for the others is unknown. V and J calls and clone size come straight from that table; D and trimming were deduced from the DNA. The sample data list 100,000 to 150,000 clones, and about 84% of these were observed just once. The ten largest clones take up 3.6% of the sample.

The cohort was made up of 500 to 800 healthy bone marrow donors. At the time of sampling, every cohort member was nominally healthy, though immune exposures that went unrecorded were likely present. The donor tested CMV seronegative, placing the donor among the 350 or so seronegative members of the cohort. A peripheral blood sample was provided by each donor, and peripheral blood mononuclear cells were used for TCR beta sequencing. The Qiagen DNeasy Blood Extraction Kit was used to extract genomic DNA from the blood cell samples. What the research found in general, with its limitations: In a later analysis, most CMV-associated TCR beta chains were found to appear HLA-restricted, with HLA associations seemingly driven largely by CMV exposure. Several of the top co-occurrence clusters appeared to be linked to parvovirus B19, influenza, CMV and Epstein-Barr virus, according to a later analysis. V-gene and J-gene trimming of TCR beta chains was associated with a missense DCLRE1C variant in a later genetic analysis, and the association was replicated in an independent cohort. Because some donors lacked HLA typing at each locus, the association tests relied only on the typed subset. Strong co-occurrence of HLA alleles, especially DR and DQ, made assigning TCR associations to individual alleles difficult. The presence/absence analyses assumed that sequencing depth was roughly uniform across donors, and that assumption may not be true. In the study, about 150 TCR beta chains were listed as associated with cytomegalovirus. This cohort had only TCR beta chains sequenced, and the lack of alpha or paired-chain data limited which features could be detected. In both the original and validation cohorts, the classifier was reported to diagnose cytomegalovirus status with high specificity and sensitivity. According to a later analysis, TCR association rates differed among HLA loci, with DRB1 alleles showing the most associated TCRs and HLA-C alleles showing the fewest. In an earlier analysis of about 540 of the donors, most TCR beta V segments were observed in productive rearrangements about 87% or about 30% of the time, broadly matching IMGT annotations. The earlier analysis of 450 to 700 of the donors excluded 15 to 20 rarely observed V segments, including chromosome 9 orphons, because counts were too low. At a false discovery rate of 0.05, a later analysis linked 15,000 to 20,000 TCR beta sequences to specific HLA alleles. The authors suggested that the approach could potentially be extended to other disease states and immunological phenotypes. Immune exposure information for the cohort was limited to CMV serostatus. A further reported finding was that TCR beta sequences accurately predicted the HLA-A and HLA-B alleles for most subjects in the first cohort. A later genetic analysis reported fewer N-insertions in productive TCRs among donors in an Asian-associated ancestry cluster than the roughly 700-donor mean. In a later analysis, HLA-associated TCR beta chains were found to be more clonally expanded and to have lower generation probabilities than equally common non-associated chains. While some public TCRs were present in many individuals, most TCR sequences turned up only very rarely across donors. The 87-base-pair reads could not distinguish some IMGT-functional V segments, including TRBV6-2 and TRBV6-3, so those segments were excluded. A cluster of highly shared sequence variants was judged likely to represent a technical artifact of the sequencing pipeline. Three of the identified cytomegalovirus-associated TCR beta chains were confirmed in vitro to be specific for cytomegalovirus antigens. Linkage disequilibrium might explain the correlated functional status among segregating V segments, but an unknown experimental factor could not be ruled out.

This receptor was obtained from a man aged 40-55 years in good health and CMV-seronegative. Rearrangement joined TRBV5-1 to TRBJ1-4, and 7 bases in between align with TRBD1. Sequencing was done on a sample of PBMCs. The DNA sequence is TGCGTCAGCAGCCAGACAGGGATTAATGAAAAACTGTTTTTT. It specifies CVSSQTGINEKLFF.